The present entry profiles one T cell receptor (beta chain) with its context. Its antigen remains unidentified. This CDR3 is built from 13 residues. The ends were cut back, 0 bases at V and 5 bases at J, with 8 bases in the middle. Germline CDR1 and CDR2: SGHRS and YFSETQ. This specimen belongs to a study of T-cell reconstitution after alpha-beta-depleted transplantation in children. Findings and caveats of the study: By one year post-transplant, T-cell counts and diversity largely arose from T cells that were newly produced. Expanded graft clones, several hundred of them, were reportedly the source of alpha-beta T cells about two months after transplant.

Preparation of the TCRbeta library involved a method that used unique molecular identifiers. TCRdb recomputed calls from the PCR reads with MiXCR, one row per CDR3 protein. This table has 450,000 to 600,000 distinct CDR3 sequences, roughly 13% appearing once. The sample here was PBMCs, mostly from graft donor cells, taken 360 days after TCRalphabeta/CD19-depleted stem cell transplant. This sequence was found in a male patient younger than 18 who had a stem cell transplant for acute myeloid leukemia, so the T cells may come from the graft donor. The chain is built from TRBV5-1 and TRBJ2-5, with no clear D. The CDR3, as DNA: TGCGCCAGCAGCTTGGCCGCTCTTGAGACCCAGTACTTC. Translation gives CASSLAALETQYF.